This T cell receptor (beta chain) stems from a study of blood T cell repertoires in COVID-19. The overall study: PBMCs, B-cell-depleted T cells, or T cells provided the cDNA or gDNA that made up the material.

CDR3 length: 15 amino acids. J was trimmed by 4 bases and V by 5 bases; bases with no gene match: 10. Germline lookup yields CDR1 MNHEY and CDR2 SVGAGI. Data came from immunoSEQ multiplex PCR; TCRdb stores just in-frame clones and leaves some out. The sample lists roughly 350,000 clones, approximately 89% occurring once. Seattle patient enrollment occurred during active infection, with longitudinal follow-up thereafter. The receptor was derived from a young woman with COVID-19, enrolled during active disease. What was sequenced was peripheral blood. The V call is TRBV6-5, the J call TRBJ1-2; 7 bases are a match to TRBD1. The CDR3 DNA reads TGTGCCAGCAGTCAACAGGGGTCGGTGGGCTATGGCTACACCTTC. The encoded protein is CASSQQGSVGYGYTF.